Listed here are 27 T cell receptor beta chains from one sample, sequenced in a study of CD8 T cells in ankylosing spondylitis. TCRdb independently ran MiXCR on the 5' RACE reads; one entry per CDR3 protein. The sample contains about 340,000 distinct CDR3 sequences, around 8% of which appear only once. These TCRs are of unknown antigen specificity. Study results and caveats: Within ankylosing spondylitis blood, a TCR beta motif made up of seven to nine highly homologous variants appeared to be characteristic.

The specimen sequenced was blood, either unsorted or a sorted T cell fraction (not recorded which). These receptors were collected from a male donor with ankylosing spondylitis.

This clonotype was seen a few times. The chain couples TRBV27 to TRBJ1-4; D is ambiguous. Trimming took 7 bases from V and 4 from J, leaving 13 bases between them. CDR1 and CDR2 from the germline V gene are MNHEY and SMNVEV (reference sequence). The CDR3 sequence is 14 residues long. The DNA for the CDR3 is TGTGCCAGCAAAGAGTTCACCGGTAATGAAAAACTGTTTTTT. Translating gives CASKEFTGNEKLFF.

This clonotype was detected many times. This chain uses TRBV5-8 with TRBJ2-1; the match to TRBD1 covers 12 bases. From germline, CDR1 is SGHTS and CDR2 YDEGEE. The CDR3 extends over 13 amino acids. V lost 10 bases and J lost 6; bases outside the gene matches: 5. CDR3 nucleotide sequence: TGTGCCTACCGGGACAGGGGGCTCAATGAGCAGTTCTTC. The encoded protein is CAYRDRGLNEQFF.

The rearrangement joins TRBV9 to TRBJ2-3; possible D gene TRBD2, 5 bases. The germline CDR1 and CDR2 sequences are SGDLS and YYNGEE. V lost 4 bases, J lost 8 bases, and 14 bases lay in between. The CDR3 is 13 residues long. CDR3 DNA sequence: TGTGCCAGCAGCCCCCGGACTGGTGTTACGCAGTATTTT. It is translated as CASSPRTGVTQYF.

V and J are TRBV7-3 and TRBJ2-2; 7 bases are shared with TRBD2. The V segment lost 2 bases and the J segment 1 base; nucleotides outside the gene matches: 4. The CDR3 extends over 16 amino acids. CDR1 is SGHTA and CDR2 is FQGTGA in the germline V gene. As DNA, the CDR3 is TGTGCCAGCAGCTTATACGCGGGAGTGAACACCGGGGAGCTGTTTTTT. It translates to CASSLYAGVNTGELFF.

This clonotype has a count of ten or more. The rearrangement links TRBV12-3 or TRBV12-4 to TRBJ1-2; D call uncertain. V lost 1 base and J 4 bases, leaving 7 bases between the germline ends. The CDR3 runs 13 residues. CDR3 in amino acids: CASSLGAAYGYTF. The DNA for the CDR3 is TGTGCCAGCAGTTTAGGGGCGGCCTATGGCTACACCTTC.

This clonotype has just a few counts. The CDR3 reads CSVEGDRGPTEAFF. The CDR3 DNA reads as TGCAGCGTTGAAGGGGACAGGGGGCCTACTGAAGCTTTCTTT. The chain recombines TRBV29-1 with TRBJ1-1; TRBD1 matches at 12 bases. Germline CDR1 and CDR2: SQVTM and ANQGSEA. The CDR3 length is 14 residues. After removal of 1 base from V and 5 bases from J, the junction contained 2 bases not matched to a gene.

This clonotype was recorded at least ten times. The rearrangement uses TRBV7-2 and TRBJ2-5; a weak D match, TRBD2 (5 bases). The CDR3 has 15 amino acids. The V and J ends lost 1 base and 4 bases respectively, with 13 bases between them. Germline loops: CDR1 SGHTA, CDR2 FQGNSA. CDR3 protein: CASSLGHQGRETQYF. CDR3 DNA sequence: TGTGCCAGCAGCTTAGGACACCAAGGGAGAGAGACCCAGTACTTC.

This clonotype was observed a few times. The V and J genes are TRBV20-1 and TRBJ2-3; D is uncertain. This CDR3 spans 12 amino acids. In germline, CDR1 is DFQATT, CDR2 SNEGSKA (reference sequence). Trimming removed 6 bases from V and 4 bases from J, with 11 bases in between. The CDR3, as DNA: TGCAGTGCCGGGCCGGGCCCAGATACGCAGTATTTT. Translated: CSAGPGPDTQYF.

This clonotype was seen at least ten times. J is TRBJ1-6 and V is TRBV24-1, with D uncertain. The CDR3 extends over 13 amino acids. V gave up 3 bases and J gave up 7 bases, with 6 bases separating them. From germline, CDR1 is KGHDR and CDR2 SFDVKD. The CDR3 nucleotides are TGTGCCACCAGTGATGGGTGGAATTCACCCCTCCACTTT. Translated: CATSDGWNSPLHF.

In its sample, this clonotype was seen a few times. This CDR3 reads CASSLGPGITYGYTF. The DNA for the CDR3 is TGTGCCAGCAGCTTGGGGCCCGGAATCACGTATGGCTACACCTTC. The genes are TRBV5-6 and TRBJ1-2; the D is unclear. CDR3 length: 15 residues. With 0 bases removed from V and 5 bases from J, the gap between germline ends came to 14 bases. In germline, CDR1 is SGHDT, CDR2 YYEEEE.

The V gene is TRBV14, the J gene TRBJ2-2; TRBD2 aligns across 11 bases. Germline CDR1 and CDR2: SGHDN and FVKESK. The trim removed 0 bases at V and 3 bases at J, leaving 12 bases unmatched. The CDR3 covers 20 residues. Written as DNA, the CDR3 is TGTGCCAGCAGCCAAGAGGGTCCCACTAGCGGGAGTTTGTACACCGGGGAGCTGTTTTTT. Translated: CASSQEGPTSGSLYTGELFF.

This clonotype came up many times. This rearrangement joins TRBV29-1 to TRBJ1-1; D not resolved. Germline CDR1 SQVTM, CDR2 ANQGSEA. The CDR3 contains 11 residues. The V and J ends lost 4 bases and 4 bases respectively, with 7 bases between them. The CDR3 bases are TGCAGCGTTGGACACATCACTGAAGCTTTCTTT. Amino acids: CSVGHITEAFF.

This clonotype has a handful of counts. The chain recombines TRBV5-6 with TRBJ2-2, with TRBD2 matching 11 bases. The V and J ends lost 4 bases and 10 bases, in that order; junction bases with no gene match: 9. This CDR3 contains 15 residues. In germline, CDR1 is SGHDT, CDR2 YYEEEE. CDR3 protein: CASSLVAGGPKELFF. CDR3 in DNA: TGTGCCAGCAGCCTGGTAGCGGGAGGGCCTAAGGAGCTGTTTTTT.

The table lists this clonotype with a few counts. Written as DNA, the CDR3 is TGCAGTGCTAGAGATGATTACAGGGGCACAGATACGCAGTATTTT. Its protein is CSARDDYRGTDTQYF. The chain combines TRBV20-1 with TRBJ2-3, with a weak D call TRBD1 (6 bases). CDR1 DFQATT and CDR2 SNEGSKA come from the germline V gene (reference sequence). The length of the CDR3 is 15 residues. V lost 0 bases and J 1 base, leaving 11 bases between the germline ends.

This chain connects TRBV6-2 or TRBV6-3 to TRBJ2-1; D is unresolved. V dropped 6 bases and J dropped 8 bases, with 14 bases sitting between them. CDR1 MNHEY and CDR2 SVGEGT come from the germline V gene. The CDR3 spans 13 residues. Written as DNA, the CDR3 is TGTGCCAGCAGCCTACTGGGGTCTGATGAGCAGTTCTTC. Its protein is CASSLLGSDEQFF.

The J gene is TRBJ2-5, the V gene TRBV24-1, with a tentative D call TRBD2 (5 bases). Germline V gene data show CDR1 as KGHDR and CDR2 as SFDVKD. The V end lost 5 bases, the J end lost 2 bases, and 8 bases lay between the germline ends. The CDR3 is 13 amino acids. Here the CDR3 reads CATSGADQETQYF. As DNA, the CDR3 is TGTGCCACCAGTGGAGCGGATCAAGAGACCCAGTACTTC.

This chain uses TRBV7-8 with TRBJ2-7; D ambiguous. The CDR3 consists of 15 residues. Between the trimmed V and J ends, which lost 1 base and 2 bases, there was a span of 12 bases. Germline CDR1 SGHVS, CDR2 FQNEAQ. CDR3 DNA: TGTGCCAGCAGCTTAGTCCCGGGCCTACCCTACGAGCAGTACTTC. This sequence encodes CASSLVPGLPYEQYF.

The sample holds many counts of this clonotype. The chain uses TRBV14 and TRBJ2-1; TRBD1 might be the D (5 bases). Trimming took 0 bases from V and 9 from J, leaving 12 bases between them. This CDR3 is built from 14 residues. Germline V gene data show CDR1 as SGHDN and CDR2 as FVKESK. In nucleotides, the CDR3 is TGTGCCAGCAGCCAAGATTGGACATTTAGTGAGCAGTTCTTC. The encoded protein is CASSQDWTFSEQFF.

The chain couples TRBV20-1 to TRBJ2-5; D gene ambiguous. The CDR3 loop spans 11 amino acids. V shed 2 bases and J shed 2 bases, with 3 bases lying between them. Germline V gene sequence: CDR1 DFQATT, CDR2 SNEGSKA (reference sequence). The CDR3 spells CSARIQETQYF. Written as DNA, the CDR3 is TGCAGTGCTAGAATTCAAGAGACCCAGTACTTC.

This clonotype was detected many times. The chain has TRBV5-1 and TRBJ2-7, with TRBD2 matching over 9 bases. The length of the CDR3 is 15 residues. V gave up 0 bases and J gave up 4 bases; unmatched junction bases: 5. Germline CDR1 is SGHRS and CDR2 is YFSETQ. The CDR3 sequence is CASSLAVAGDYEQYF. The CDR3 DNA reads as TGCGCCAGCAGCTTGGCGGTAGCGGGAGATTACGAGCAGTACTTC.

In this sample, this clonotype turned up a few times. The chain employs TRBV21-1 and TRBJ2-3; TRBD1 reflects the table's D call only, with no check against the DNA. TRBV21-1 is a recognized pseudogene. There are 19 residues in the CDR3. The DNA for the CDR3 is TGTGCCAGCAGCAAAAGTCAGGGGACCAAACCGCCCCCCACAGATACGCAGTATTTT. This encodes CASSKSQGTKPPPTDTQYF.

This sequence joins TRBV20-1 and TRBJ2-7; 9 nucleotides align to TRBD2. Germline CDR1 DFQATT, CDR2 SNEGSKA (reference sequence). V lost 5 bases, J lost 0 bases, and 8 bases stayed unmatched. The CDR3 is 15 amino acids. The CDR3, as DNA: TGCAGTGCTTTGAAACCGGGACTAGCCTCCTACGAGCAGTACTTC. It encodes CSALKPGLASYEQYF.

This clonotype was seen repeatedly, ten times or more. The chain combines TRBV27 with TRBJ2-1; possible D gene TRBD2, 6 bases. The V gene lost 3 bases and the J gene lost 6 bases, with 15 bases spanning the gap. The germline gives CDR1 MNHEY, CDR2 SMNVEV (reference sequence). The CDR3 spans 15 residues. The CDR3 sequence: CASSFAGLTVNEQFF. CDR3 DNA: TGTGCCAGCAGTTTTGCGGGACTCACTGTCAATGAGCAGTTCTTC.

The chain carries TRBV7-6 and TRBJ2-7; a weak D match, TRBD1 (5 bases). The CDR3 is 14 residues long. V dropped 6 bases and J dropped 2 bases, with 14 bases sitting between them. The germline V gene encodes CDR1 SGHVS and CDR2 FNYEAQ. CDR3 loop: CASSPNQGPYEQYF. The CDR3 nucleotides are TGTGCCAGCAGTCCAAACCAGGGCCCCTACGAGCAGTACTTC.

In its sample, this clonotype was seen many times. V gene TRBV27 combines with J gene TRBJ1-1; TRBD1 might be the D (6 bases). CDR3 size: 14 residues. Trimming took 4 bases from V and 10 from J, leaving 19 bases between them. Germline V gene data show CDR1 as MNHEY and CDR2 as SMNVEV (reference sequence). The CDR3 region is CASSSDRPLIGAFF. The CDR3 bases are TGTGCCAGCAGTTCCGACAGGCCCCTGATTGGAGCTTTCTTT.

This clonotype was recorded many times. The CDR3 sequence: CSAPREEGAVDKGGYTF. The DNA for the CDR3 is TGCAGCGCTCCCAGGGAAGAGGGCGCGGTAGATAAGGGTGGCTACACCTTC. The chain uses TRBV29-1 and TRBJ1-2; D perhaps matches TRBD1 (5 bases). The CDR3 runs 17 residues. V was trimmed by 7 bases and J by 7 bases, leaving 31 bases between them. The V gene's germline CDR1 is SQVTM and CDR2 ANQGSEA.

The chain combines TRBV6-2 or TRBV6-3 with TRBJ2-5; D possibly corresponds to TRBD1 (6 bases). V gave up 5 bases and J gave up 2 bases, with 9 bases separating them. The CDR3 is made up of 13 amino acids. Germline CDR1 and CDR2: MNHEY and SVGEGT. CDR3 loop: CASSKDSQETQYF. CDR3 sequence (DNA): TGTGCCAGCAGTAAGGACAGTCAAGAGACCCAGTACTTC.